The rows below give T cell receptor beta chains drawn from one sample of a study of blood T cell repertoires in COVID-19. Profiling relied on immunoSEQ multiplex PCR, and the TCRdb table lists in-frame clones only, not all of them. The top ten hold roughly 27% of the sample, which has over 200,000 clones, approximately 83% seen once. The sample taken for sequencing was peripheral blood. The receptors stem from a man in his forties with acute or convalescent COVID-19. Each CDR3 is given with its conserved first and last residue. Clone size is shown for a subset of rows, as once, few, many or a class of expanded clone.

V	size	J	CDR3
TRBV7-9	few	TRBJ2-2	CASSSGTSGTGELFF
TRBV12-3/TRBV12-4	-	TRBJ1-2	CASSEGQGYGYTF
TRBV7-9	-	TRBJ1-4	CASSPRSGTGNEKLFF
TRBV5-4	few	TRBJ1-2	CASTLSWAGTQYGYTF
TRBV24-1	once	TRBJ1-4	CATYCRGVDEKLFF
TRBV18	-	TRBJ2-1	CASSFDRNNEQFF
TRBV19	once	TRBJ1-4	CASRFDRAGEKLFF
TRBV6-5	-	TRBJ1-1	CASIAFGNTEAFF
TRBV7-3	once	TRBJ1-2	CASSLNARGDGYTF
TRBV6-5	-	TRBJ1-2	CASSYSPGGRVYGYTF
TRBV2	-	TRBJ1-3	CASSESGYGNTIYF
TRBV25-1	-	TRBJ2-3	CASSESRSTDTQYF
TRBV3-1/TRBV3-2	-	TRBJ2-7	CASSHGLAGGRSYEQYF
TRBV6-5	-	TRBJ1-1	CAGSISGGAEAFF
TRBV29-1	-	TRBJ2-3	CSVELGVGADTQYF
TRBV2	once	TRBJ2-2	CASSVRTSGNTGELFF
TRBV6-6	-	TRBJ2-7	CASSSPGRGGFYEQYF
TRBV15	-	TRBJ1-4	CASGRATNEKLFF
TRBV19	few	TRBJ1-1	CASTLSGGEAFF
TRBV5-5	-	TRBJ2-7	CASSLLTYEQYF
TRBV4-1	-	TRBJ2-1	CASSQASASGNYNEQFF
TRBV5-1	-	TRBJ2-2	CASRLTSGELFF
TRBV9	-	TRBJ2-1	CASSVVTSGMYNEQFF
TRBV19	-	TRBJ1-5	CASRSRTGDQPQHF
TRBV1	-	TRBJ1-1	CTSSRPQGSDTEAFF
TRBV10-3	-	TRBJ1-5	CAIGTGPDGNQPQHF
TRBV6-2/TRBV6-3	-	TRBJ2-3	CASSHGTAGDTQYF
TRBV24-1	-	TRBJ2-3	CATSDGAGGTDTQYF
TRBV6-1	-	TRBJ1-5	CASSEAQNQPQHF
TRBV6-5	-	TRBJ2-1	CASRDLAGTYNEQFF
TRBV10-3	-	TRBJ2-7	CATKLVSDSYEQYF
TRBV2	-	TRBJ2-7	CASTRSGYEQYF
TRBV19	-	TRBJ1-6	CASGTGVSPLHF
TRBV5-4	-	TRBJ2-2	CASSSGTSGRARTGELFF
TRBV19	once	TRBJ1-2	CASSIVGGNYGYTF
TRBV30	few	TRBJ1-3	CAWSMGHSSGNTIYF
TRBV10-2	-	TRBJ2-7	CASSSSSGRDEQYF
TRBV9	-	TRBJ2-1	CASSILDSHYNEQFF
TRBV15	-	TRBJ2-2	CATSASSVRSTGELFF
TRBV5-8	-	TRBJ1-4	CASRGRQGVGEKLFF
TRBV5-1	-	TRBJ1-5	CASSLSGLSNQPQHF
TRBV9	-	TRBJ1-2	CASSAPGLSNGYTF
TRBV6-5	-	TRBJ2-3	CASSRGTDTTDTQYF
TRBV19	-	TRBJ1-1	CASSGPAENTEAFF
TRBV6-2/TRBV6-3	-	TRBJ1-1	CASSFQGAQLF
TRBV18	-	TRBJ2-7	CASSLATGGGAVEQYF